The entry that follows covers one T cell receptor (beta chain) sequence. The sample holds other DNA sequences that translate to the same CDR3. In the CD4+ fraction, cells were divided into CD45RA+ naive and CD45RA-negative memory subsets. The data belong to a study of shared clonotypes between healthy human individuals. V lost 0 bases and J 4 bases, leaving 8 bases between the germline ends. The CDR3 is made up of 14 amino acids. CDR1 and CDR2 from the germline V gene are SGHRS and YFSETQ. Assay used: immunoSEQ multiplex PCR; TCRdb lists only in-frame clones, some missing. The data contain under 2,500,000 clones, approximately 94% of them singletons.

The material sequenced was naive CD4+ T cells sorted from blood. The subset denotes: CD45RA+ positively selected. The receptor was derived from a man aged 18 to 29 in good health. V usage is TRBV5-1 and J usage is TRBJ1-5; D perhaps matches TRBD1 (5 bases). Written as DNA, the CDR3 is TGCGCCAGCAGCTTGGACGGGGGGAATCAGCCCCAGCATTTT. It is translated as CASSLDGGNQPQHF.